The 8 T cell receptor beta chains below all came from one sample that was sequenced in a study of response to subunit inactivated influenza vaccine. Each CDR3 protein is one row after TCRdb ran MiXCR on the RT-PCR reads. The data hold under 200,000 distinct CDR3 sequences, with about 12% observed a single time. These data also featured in a second study, about T cells expressing NK-cell markers. That paper adds: The authors made TCR beta cDNA libraries by 5'RACE template switching. This switching added a universal primer site and UMIs.

The sequencing here drew on CD8+ T cells sorted from PBMCs, taken 11 to 12 days after vaccination. Every receptor here comes from a man aged 50 to 60 who received an inactivated influenza vaccine.

This clonotype occurred a few times. The CDR3 here is CATSRNPGQPSSYNEQFF. CDR3 bases: TGTGCCACCAGCAGAAACCCGGGACAGCCAAGCTCCTACAATGAGCAGTTCTTC. The V gene is TRBV15, the J gene TRBJ2-1; TRBD1 aligns across 7 bases. The ends lost 2 bases at V and 0 bases at J; junction bases unmatched: 10. Germline-derived CDR1 and CDR2 are LNHNV and YYDKDF (reference sequence). The CDR3 totals 18 residues.

This clonotype has more than one count but fewer than ten. V and J are TRBV14 and TRBJ1-1; D unclear. Germline V gene data show CDR1 as SGHDN and CDR2 as FVKESK. CDR3 length: 13 amino acids. V lost 3 bases, J lost 6 bases, and 11 bases lay in between. The CDR3 region has the DNA TGTGCCAGCAGCCAGAGTGGGTACGCTGAAGCTTTCTTT. This translates into CASSQSGYAEAFF.

This clonotype occurred a few times. The gene calls are TRBV25-1 and TRBJ1-6, with D uncertain. The germline gives CDR1 MGHDK, CDR2 SYGVNS. V lost 1 base and J lost 10, with 8 bases in between. This CDR3 comprises 13 residues. CDR3 in amino acids: CASSESPGSPLHF. The CDR3 nucleotides read TGTGCCAGCAGTGAATCCCCGGGGTCACCCCTCCACTTT.

This clonotype was observed a few times. The chain links TRBV5-5 to TRBJ2-1; D may be TRBD1 or TRBD2 (5 bases each). Germline V gives CDR1 SGHKS, CDR2 YYEKEE (reference sequence). With 4 bases removed from V and 5 bases from J, the gap between germline ends came to 16 bases. The CDR3 contains 15 residues. DNA for the CDR3: TGTGCCAGCAGCCTAGAGGGACCTACCAACAATGAGCAGTTCTTC. Its translation is CASSLEGPTNNEQFF.

This clonotype showed up many times. The V gene is TRBV5-6, the J gene TRBJ2-1, with D uncertain. With 4 bases removed from V and 7 bases from J, the gap between germline ends came to 12 bases. Per germline, CDR1 SGHDT and CDR2 YYEEEE. This CDR3 comprises 13 residues. Written as DNA, the CDR3 is TGTGCCAGCAGCCCGTACATAGGAAATGAGCAGTTCTTC. It specifies CASSPYIGNEQFF.

This clonotype was observed many times. The chain uses TRBV28 and TRBJ1-6; unclear D gene. With 2 bases removed from V and 7 bases from J, the gap between germline ends came to 6 bases. This CDR3 region has 13 residues. In germline, CDR1 is MDHEN, CDR2 SYDVKM. CDR3 in DNA: TGTGCCAGCAGTTTAGTATACAATTCACCCCTCCACTTT. As protein: CASSLVYNSPLHF.

This clonotype appeared a few times. The chain recombines TRBV3-1 with TRBJ1-5; D not resolved. The CDR3 loop spans 12 amino acids. Deletions cut 5 bases from V and 6 bases from J, with 8 bases between. CDR1 and CDR2 (germline): LGHDT, YNNKEL (reference sequence). CDR3 region: CASSKGFQPQHF. The DNA for the CDR3 is TGTGCCAGCAGCAAAGGGTTTCAGCCCCAGCATTTT. Based on the CDR3 plus reference TRBV3-1 and TRBJ1-5, the full variable domain is DTAVSQTPKYLVTQMGNDKSIKCEQNLGHDTMYWYKQDSKKFLKIMFSYNNKELIINETVPNRFSPKSPDKAHLNLHINSLELGDSAVYFCASSKGFQPQHFGDGTRLSIL.

This clonotype was observed a handful of times. The rearrangement joins TRBV28 to TRBJ2-3, with TRBD2 as a possible D gene (6 bases). Germline V gene sequence: CDR1 MDHEN, CDR2 SYDVKM. V was shortened by 3 bases and J by 4 bases, with 11 bases between the two germline ends. The CDR3 length is 14 residues. As DNA, the CDR3 is TGTGCCAGCAGTTTTCAACTAGCTCCAGATACGCAGTATTTT. As protein: CASSFQLAPDTQYF. The complete variable domain, with remaining parts taken from reference TRBV28 and TRBJ2-3, reads DVKVTQSSRYLVKRTGEKVFLECVQDMDHENMFWYRQDPGLGLRLIYFSYDVKMKEKGDIPEGYSVSREKKERFSLILESASTNQTSMYLCASSFQLAPDTQYFGPGTRLTVL.